The rows below give T cell receptor beta chains drawn from one sample of a study of blood T cell repertoires in COVID-19. Sequencing used immunoSEQ multiplex PCR; TCRdb keeps in-frame clones, though not all of them. The data hold 130,000 to 150,000 clones, with around 80% observed a single time. Material: peripheral blood. The receptor set was obtained from a woman aged 60-75 years with acute or convalescent COVID-19. Each CDR3 is given with its conserved first and last residue. D genes are given only for firm matches. Clone size is shown for a subset of rows, as once, few, many or a class of expanded clone.

d_call j_call v_call clone_size cdr3_nt cdr3_aa
TRBD1 TRBJ2-7 TRBV7-9 - TGTGCCAGCAGGTACGGGACAGGGGAAGCCTACGAGCAGTACTTC CASRYGTGEAYEQYF
TRBD1 TRBJ2-1 TRBV3-1/TRBV3-2 - TGTGCCAGCAGCCAAAAAGACAGGGTTTACAATGAGCAGTTCTTC CASSQKDRVYNEQFF
- TRBJ1-2 TRBV21-1 - TGTGCCAGCAGCAAAGGGGGGGAGGCTGGCTACACCTTC CASSKGGEAGYTF
- TRBJ2-3 TRBV7-8 - TGTGCCAGCAGCTTAGGGGGACTGAGCACAGATACGCAGTATTTT CASSLGGLSTDTQYF
- TRBJ1-5 TRBV28 - TGTGCCAGCAGGCCGGGACAAGGGGGTTATAGCAATCAGCCCCAGCATTTT CASRPGQGGYSNQPQHF
TRBD2 TRBJ2-7 TRBV19 - TGTGCCAGTAGCCAATCGACCGGGGGGACTAGCTACGAGCAGTACTTC CASSQSTGGTSYEQYF
- TRBJ2-1 TRBV11-2 - TGTGCCAGCAGCTTAGAAGCGGGCTCCTACAATGAGCAGTTCTTC CASSLEAGSYNEQFF
TRBD1 TRBJ2-2 TRBV5-4 - TGTGCCAGCAGCTACAACAGGGGGCTGACCGGGGAGCTGTTTTTT CASSYNRGLTGELFF
TRBD2 TRBJ2-3 TRBV4-2 - TGTGCCAGCAGCCAATCCCAGCGGGACGCAGATACGCAGTATTTT CASSQSQRDADTQYF
- TRBJ1-2 TRBV6-1 - TGTGCCAGCAGTGAAGAGAAGGGGGTGAACTATGGCTACACCTTC CASSEEKGVNYGYTF
TRBD2 TRBJ2-2 TRBV7-9 few TGTGCCAGCAGCTTCTCCGGCCTAGCGGGCTACACCGGGGAGCTGTTTTTT CASSFSGLAGYTGELFF
- TRBJ2-1 TRBV6-6 - TGTGCCAGCAGTTACTCGAGGGCCGATGAGCAGTTCTTC CASSYSRADEQFF
TRBD1 TRBJ2-5 TRBV30 - TGTGCCTTGACAGGGACGAACCAAGAGACCCAGTACTTC CALTGTNQETQYF
TRBD2 TRBJ2-1 TRBV13 - TGTGCCAGCAGCGCCTCCACTAGCGGGAGCTCCTACAATGAGCAGTTCTTC CASSASTSGSSYNEQFF
TRBD2 TRBJ2-1 TRBV12-5 once TGTGCTAGTGGTCCGGAGGCGGGAGGGCGGTGGGAGCAGTTCTTC CASGPEAGGRWEQFF
TRBD1 TRBJ1-6 TRBV5-1 - TGCGCCAGCAGCTTGAAGGGGACAGGGCAAGGGGGCTCACCCCTCCACTTT CASSLKGTGQGGSPLHF
- TRBJ2-1 TRBV14 - TGTGCCAGCAGTGTGAGACTAGTGTTCAATGAGCAGTTCTTC CASSVRLVFNEQFF
TRBD1 TRBJ1-4 TRBV5-1 - TGCGCCAGCAGCAAGACAAATCAGGGGGCGCAGGAAAAACTGTTTTTT CASSKTNQGAQEKLFF
- TRBJ2-2 TRBV6-5 - TGTGCCAGCCGCCGGGACTTAAACACCGGGGAGCTGTTTTTT CASRRDLNTGELFF
- TRBJ2-7 TRBV5-1 - TGCGCCAGCAGCTTGATTCCGGGGGTTTACGAGCAGTACTTC CASSLIPGVYEQYF
TRBD1 TRBJ1-1 TRBV6-2/TRBV6-3 few TGTGCCAGCAGTTACCGGGGGACAGGGGGGCCCTACACTGAAGCTTTCTTT CASSYRGTGGPYTEAFF
- TRBJ1-4 TRBV7-9 - TGTGCCAGCAGCTTCCACAGAGAGAATGAAAAACTGTTTTTT CASSFHRENEKLFF
- TRBJ2-4 TRBV12-3/TRBV12-4 - TGTGCCAGCAGTTTGTCAGGAGGCATTCAGTACTTC CASSLSGGIQYF
TRBD1 TRBJ1-3 TRBV28 once TGTGCCAGCAGCCTACAGGGGACATCCGGAAACACCATATATTTT CASSLQGTSGNTIYF
TRBD2 TRBJ2-1 TRBV7-8 - TGTGCCAGCAGCTTTAGCGGGAGGCAGTCCGATGAGCAGTTCTTC CASSFSGRQSDEQFF
TRBD2 TRBJ2-3 TRBV4-1 - TGCGCCAGCAGCCAAAACCCGGCTCCGGGACTAGCAGCAGATACGCAGTATTTT CASSQNPAPGLAADTQYF
- TRBJ1-5 TRBV4-2 - TGTGCCAGCAGCCAAGATCCCCGTAGAGGGTCCCAGCATTTT CASSQDPRRGSQHF
- TRBJ2-6 TRBV19 - TGTGCCAGTAGTATTCACCCAGGGGCTGGGGCCAACGTCCTGACTTTC CASSIHPGAGANVLTF
TRBD1 TRBJ1-6 TRBV30 - TGTGCCTGGAGTCCAGGGACAGGGCTGATTTCACCCCTCCACTTT CAWSPGTGLISPLHF
- TRBJ2-2 TRBV5-1 - TGCGCCAGCAGCCTGAGTGCGCCCGGGGAGCTGTTTTTT CASSLSAPGELFF
- TRBJ1-3 TRBV2 - TGTGCCAGCAGTGACTCCGGCTCTGGAAACACCATATATTTT CASSDSGSGNTIYF
- TRBJ2-5 TRBV2 - TGTGCCAGCAGACCGGGAGTTAAAGAGACCCAGTACTTC CASRPGVKETQYF
- TRBJ1-2 TRBV5-4 - TGTGCCAGCAGCCGGACAGATGGCTACACCTTC CASSRTDGYTF
- TRBJ1-1 TRBV7-9 - TGTGCCAGCAGACTAAACGTCGGAACTGAAGCTTTCTTT CASRLNVGTEAFF
TRBD2 TRBJ2-7 TRBV7-9 - TGTGCCAGCAGCTTAGTACTAGGGACTAGGGCCTACGAGCAGTACTTC CASSLVLGTRAYEQYF
- TRBJ2-4 TRBV18 once TGTGCCAGCTCACCGGAGACAGATTTGAACATTCAGTACTTC CASSPETDLNIQYF
- TRBJ1-2 TRBV5-1 - TGCGCCAGCAGCTTGGGGATTGAGGGCGCGATCTATGGCTACACCTTC CASSLGIEGAIYGYTF
TRBD1 TRBJ1-2 TRBV27 - TGTGCCAGCAGGTTGGGACAGGGAATCTATGGCTACACCTTC CASRLGQGIYGYTF
- TRBJ1-2 TRBV9 - TGTGCCAGCAGCGTAGCCCTAGGCCTTAGGTATGGCTACACCTTC CASSVALGLRYGYTF
- TRBJ1-2 TRBV6-5 - TGTGCCAGCAGAGCCGCAGGGTATTATGACTACACCTTC CASRAAGYYDYTF
- TRBJ2-7 TRBV3-1/TRBV3-2 - TGTGCCAGCAGCCAAGATCTGGGCGGACTGTCATACGAGCAGTACTTC CASSQDLGGLSYEQYF
TRBD2 TRBJ2-1 TRBV15 - TGTGCCACTACAAGCGGGATGGAGAATGAGCAGTTCTTC CATTSGMENEQFF
- TRBJ1-1 TRBV15 - TGTGCCACCAGCAGAGAGGGCGGGCTCACTGAAGCTTTCTTT CATSREGGLTEAFF
TRBD2 TRBJ2-7 TRBV3-1/TRBV3-2 - TGTGCCAGCAGCCACGGGACTAGCGGCTACGAGCAGTACTTC CASSHGTSGYEQYF
- TRBJ1-1 TRBV10-1 - TGCGCCAGCAGACCCGCAGGGGAAACTGAAGCTTTCTTT CASRPAGETEAFF
TRBD1 TRBJ1-2 TRBV6-1 - TGTGCCAGCAGTGAACTGACAGGGAATAACTATGGCTACACCTTC CASSELTGNNYGYTF
- TRBJ2-2 TRBV19 - TGTGCCAGTACCGCTTTCCGGTTCGGGGAGCTGTTTTTT CASTAFRFGELFF
TRBD2 TRBJ2-3 TRBV19 - TGTGCCAGCTCGAAGCGGGAGGGCTGGTCTTCAGATACGCAGTATTTT CASSKREGWSSDTQYF
- TRBJ2-7 TRBV5-1 - TGCGCCAGCAGCTTGGCAGGGGCTTCCTACGAGCAGTACTTC CASSLAGASYEQYF
- TRBJ2-7 TRBV5-1 - TGCGCCAGCAGCTTGGCGGGCGAGCAGTACTTC CASSLAGEQYF
- TRBJ2-2 TRBV11-3 - TGTGCCAGCAGCTCCGCGGGGGCAGGTCTTGCCGGGGAGCTGTTTTTT CASSSAGAGLAGELFF
- TRBJ1-1 TRBV10-3 - TGTGCCATCAGATCTCCCGGGGGAACTGAAGCTTTCTTT CAIRSPGGTEAFF
- TRBJ2-3 TRBV27 once TGTGCCAGCATTGACTACAAGATGGGGGATACGCAGTATTTT CASIDYKMGDTQYF